The next 28 T cell receptor beta chains were all read from a single sample in a study of siplizumab effects on memory and regulatory T cells. Clones were sequenced by immunoSEQ multiplex PCR, and TCRdb holds only the in-frame ones, with some missing. The data hold 55,000 to 80,000 clones, with roughly 85% observed a single time. Sequencing was carried out using memory CD4+ T cells sorted from blood. All receptors derive from a human donor in good health.

The chain has TRBV5-1 and TRBJ1-1, with D unresolved. CDR1 and CDR2 (germline): SGHRS, YFSETQ. V was cut by 0 bases and J by 7 bases, with 13 bases left in between. CDR3 length: 14 amino acids. The DNA of the CDR3 is TGCGCCAGCAGCTTGGCCCCGGGTGTGAGTGAAGCTTTCTTT. Its translation is CASSLAPGVSEAFF.

The chain joins TRBV19 to TRBJ2-5; 8 nucleotides align to TRBD1. With the DNA end fitting TRBJ2-7 better, the J assignment may be wrong. The V gene's germline CDR1 is LNHDA and CDR2 SQIVND (reference sequence). The CDR3 contains 15 residues. The CDR3 sequence is CASSPGTGRTYEQYF. CDR3 DNA: TGTGCCAGTAGTCCAGGGACAGGTCGAACCTACGAGCAGTACTTC.

The chain is built from TRBV6-5 and TRBJ2-7; 9 positions agree with TRBD1. The CDR3 runs 15 residues. Germline CDR1 reads MNHEY; CDR2 reads SVGAGI. J was trimmed by 3 bases and V by 5 bases; bases with no gene match: 8. The CDR3 coding sequence is TGTGCCAGCAGTAGATACCCGACAGGGGGCTACGAGCAGTACTTC. Residues: CASSRYPTGGYEQYF.

This chain joins TRBV7-2 and TRBJ2-7; TRBD1 might be the D (6 bases). CDR1 and CDR2 (germline): SGHTA, FQGNSA. The V and J ends lost 5 bases and 3 bases respectively, with 17 bases between them. This CDR3 is 15 amino acids long. The CDR3 sequence is CASSPGEFYFYEQYF. The DNA for the CDR3 is TGTGCCAGCAGCCCAGGGGAATTTTACTTCTACGAGCAGTACTTC.

V and J are TRBV5-1 and TRBJ1-2, with 8 bases lining up with TRBD1. Germline V gene sequence: CDR1 SGHRS, CDR2 YFSETQ. The CDR3 totals 15 residues. Trimming at V came to 0 bases and at J to 4 bases, leaving 5 bases not matched to a gene. DNA of the CDR3: TGCGCCAGCAGCTTGGCCGGACAGGGTGGCTATGGCTACACCTTC. This codes for CASSLAGQGGYGYTF.

This clone was detected only once. This rearrangement joins TRBV2 to TRBJ2-7, with 7 bases lining up with TRBD2. The V and J ends lost 6 bases and 2 bases, in that order; junction bases with no gene match: 10. The CDR3 loop spans 15 amino acids. The germline V gene encodes CDR1 SNHLY and CDR2 FYNNEI. DNA for the CDR3: TGTGCCAGCAGCTCCCCCTGGGGGGGGGCCTACGAGCAGTACTTC. Translating gives CASSSPWGGAYEQYF.

A few counts support this clone. The chain is built from TRBV19 and TRBJ1-1; possibly TRBD1 for D (5 bases). Between the trimmed V and J ends, which lost 4 bases and 5 bases, there was a span of 17 bases. CDR1 LNHDA and CDR2 SQIVND come from the germline V gene (reference sequence). The CDR3 totals 15 residues. This chain's CDR3 is CASSTPGGVRTEAFF. CDR3 nucleotide sequence: TGTGCCAGTAGTACCCCGGGAGGGGTGAGAACTGAAGCTTTCTTT.

This clone has only a few counts. The chain carries TRBV6-5 and TRBJ2-7; 7 nucleotides match TRBD1. This CDR3 comprises 15 residues. Germline assignment: CDR1 MNHEY and CDR2 SVGAGI. The trim removed 5 bases at V and 2 bases at J, leaving 9 bases unmatched. CDR3 coding DNA: TGTGCCAGCAGTCCTTACCCTGGGACAGCCTACGAGCAGTACTTC. This gives the protein CASSPYPGTAYEQYF.

The J gene is TRBJ2-3, the V gene TRBV28; D unresolved. Germline V CDR1 and CDR2: MDHEN, SYDVKM. V dropped 7 bases and J dropped 6 bases, with 14 bases sitting between them. This CDR3 is 13 amino acids long. CDR3 residues: CASKRTSVDTQYF. The CDR3 DNA reads TGTGCCAGCAAGCGCACGTCGGTTGATACGCAGTATTTT.

The chain couples TRBV10-1 to TRBJ2-5; tentative D call: TRBD2 (7 bases). This CDR3 is built from 15 residues. V dropped 2 bases and J dropped 5 bases, with 15 bases sitting between them. Germline V gene data show CDR1 as WNHNN and CDR2 as SYGVQD (reference sequence). The CDR3 region is CASSEAGALGETQYF. The DNA of the CDR3 is TGCGCCAGCAGTGAGGCGGGGGCCTTGGGGGAGACCCAGTACTTC.

CDR3 sequence: CASSLNYEQYF. The CDR3 DNA follows: TGTGCCAGCAGTTTGAACTACGAGCAGTACTTC. The chain joins TRBV6-5 to TRBJ2-7; D unresolved. The CDR3 has 11 amino acids. Trimming shortened V by 4 bases and J by 3 bases, and 4 bases separated the two germline ends. CDR1 is MNHEY, CDR2 SVGAGI, per germline.

This clone was seen only a few times. This chain links TRBV4-1 with TRBJ2-3; maybe TRBD2 (5 bases). Germline CDR1 MGHRA, CDR2 YSYEKL. The CDR3 has 15 amino acids. Trimming stripped 5 bases from V and 1 base from J, with 13 bases between. CDR3 protein: CASSFGDGGTDTQYF. The CDR3, as DNA: TGCGCCAGCAGCTTCGGGGATGGCGGCACAGATACGCAGTATTTT.

The CDR3 sequence is CSVVPRSGGSEQFF. CDR3 sequence (DNA): TGCAGCGTTGTACCCCGTAGCGGGGGCAGCGAGCAGTTCTTC. This chain connects TRBV29-1 to TRBJ2-1; 9 bases are shared with TRBD2. Germline CDR1 reads SQVTM; CDR2 reads ANQGSEA. This CDR3 region has 14 residues. The J segment lost 10 bases and the V segment lost 4 bases, leaving 11 bases of the junction unmatched.

The chain couples TRBV5-1 to TRBJ1-2, with a tentative D call TRBD1 (5 bases). Trimming cost V 7 bases and J 7 bases, with 20 bases left between them. The CDR3 spans 14 residues. CDR1 and CDR2 (germline): SGHRS, YFSETQ. The CDR3 sequence is CASGGFGRTRGYTF. The CDR3 DNA reads TGCGCCAGCGGGGGTTTCGGTCGCACCCGTGGCTACACCTTC.

This rearrangement joins TRBV5-1 to TRBJ1-1; D is uncertain. The V gene's germline CDR1 is SGHRS and CDR2 YFSETQ. The V and J ends lost 0 bases and 4 bases respectively, with 13 bases between them. This CDR3 spans 15 amino acids. The CDR3 DNA reads as TGCGCCAGCAGCTTGGGTGGAGGGAAGGGCACTGAAGCTTTCTTT. This codes for CASSLGGGKGTEAFF. Filled out from reference TRBV5-1 and TRBJ1-1, the complete variable domain reads KAGVTQTPRYLIKTRGQQVTLSCSPISGHRSVSWYQQTPGQGLQFLFEYFSETQRNKGNFPGRFSGRQFSNSRSEMNVSTLELGDSALYLCASSLGGGKGTEAFFGQGTRLTVV.

The V gene is TRBV5-6, the J gene TRBJ2-3, with 10 bases identical to TRBD1. J was trimmed by 5 bases and V by 3 bases; bases with no gene match: 12. CDR1 is SGHDT, CDR2 YYEEEE, per germline. The CDR3 runs 17 residues. CDR3 DNA: TGTGCCAGCAGCTCTGTCGTTGGACAGGGGGTTGGAGATACGCAGTATTTT. Its translation: CASSSVVGQGVGDTQYF.

The chain joins TRBV29-1 to TRBJ2-3; 9 bases line up with TRBD2. CDR3 length equals 14 residues. J gave up 6 bases and V 5 bases, and 9 bases lay outside the gene matches. Germline CDR1 and CDR2: SQVTM and ANQGSEA. CDR3 sequence (DNA): TGCAGCGTTCCAATAGCGGGGGTGGTTGATACGCAGTATTTT. It translates to CSVPIAGVVDTQYF.

This chain connects TRBV4-3 to TRBJ2-1, with D perhaps assigned TRBD1 or TRBD2 (5 bases each). There are 14 residues in the CDR3. Germline V gene sequence: CDR1 LGHNA, CDR2 YSLEER. V was pared by 2 bases and J by 10 bases, with 15 bases between. The CDR3 is CASSQSVIGDEQFF. As DNA, the CDR3 is TGCGCCAGCAGCCAAAGTGTGATAGGGGACGAGCAGTTCTTC.

This clone was counted a few times. It may be a read error: a sequence one base away is much more abundant. Other DNA sequences of this sample code for an identical CDR3. This chain joins TRBV19 and TRBJ1-5, with 8 bases matching TRBD1. Germline CDR1 LNHDA, CDR2 SQIVND (reference sequence). The CDR3 spans 14 residues. CDR3 in amino acids: CASSSQTGGQPQHF. The CDR3, as DNA: TGTGCCAGCAGTAGCCAAACAGGGGGTCAGCCCCAGCATTTT.

The table lists this clone with a count of one. The J gene is TRBJ2-7, the V gene TRBV5-4; 16 nucleotides line up with TRBD2. J lost 5 bases, V lost 3 bases, and 5 bases had no gene match. Germline V gene sequence: CDR1 SGHNT, CDR2 YYREEE (reference sequence). CDR3 length: 16 residues. The CDR3 sequence: CASSSGTSGGAHEQYF. The CDR3 DNA reads TGTGCCAGCAGCTCAGGGACTAGCGGGGGGGCCCACGAGCAGTACTTC.

This chain connects TRBV28 to TRBJ2-7; a possible D gene is TRBD2 (5 bases). V lost 8 bases to trimming and J lost 1 base, with 18 bases between them. The CDR3 contains 15 residues. CDR1 and CDR2 (germline): MDHEN, SYDVKM. CDR3 nucleotide sequence: TGTGCCAGCGTGCAGAGCGGAGCTTTATCCTACGAGCAGTACTTC. Protein product: CASVQSGALSYEQYF.

The chain joins TRBV10-3 to TRBJ2-3; TRBD2 matches 11 bases. The V segment lost 2 bases and the J segment 1 base; nucleotides outside the gene matches: 2. Germline CDR1 ENHRY, CDR2 SYGVKD. The CDR3 has 16 residues. CDR3 DNA: TGTGCCATCAGTGAGACTAGCGGGGGACGCACAGATACGCAGTATTTT. It specifies CAISETSGGRTDTQYF.

This clone was picked up one time. The chain couples TRBV4-2 to TRBJ2-1; 11 bases fit TRBD2. This CDR3 is built from 16 residues. Trimming cost V 5 bases and J 8 bases; bases outside gene matches: 11. The germline V gene has CDR1 LGHNA and CDR2 YNFKEQ. The CDR3 spells CASSFRATSGGYEQFF. CDR3 nucleotides: TGTGCCAGCAGCTTTCGAGCTACTAGCGGGGGATATGAGCAGTTCTTC.

This chain links TRBV2 with TRBJ2-7, with D possibly being TRBD1 (5 bases). Per the germline V gene, CDR1 is SNHLY and CDR2 is FYNNEI. V shed 0 bases and J shed 3 bases, with 12 bases lying between them. CDR3 length: 15 amino acids. The chain's CDR3 is CASSEAGKGDYEQYF. The CDR3 DNA follows: TGTGCCAGCAGTGAAGCTGGTAAAGGGGACTACGAGCAGTACTTC.

The chain uses TRBV6-5 and TRBJ1-1; no firm D call. The CDR3 covers 11 residues. Germline assignment: CDR1 MNHEY and CDR2 SVGAGI. The V gene lost 2 bases and the J gene lost 6 bases, with 4 bases spanning the gap. The CDR3 sequence is CASSYGPEAFF. The CDR3 DNA follows: TGTGCCAGCAGTTACGGGCCTGAAGCTTTCTTT.

This clone has only a few counts. The chain uses TRBV30 and TRBJ1-5; no definite D call. The CDR3 loop spans 13 amino acids. Germline V CDR1 and CDR2: GTSNPN, SVGIG (reference sequence). V was clipped by 4 bases and J by 4 bases, with 11 bases between them. CDR3 bases: TGTGCCTGGACTACAAGCGGGAATCAGCCCCAGCATTTT. Translated, it gives CAWTTSGNQPQHF.

This chain links TRBV4-1 with TRBJ2-4; D assignment may be TRBD1 or TRBD2 (6 bases each). This CDR3 has 19 residues. V lost 1 base, J lost 0 bases, and 19 bases lay in between. Per germline, CDR1 MGHRA and CDR2 YSYEKL. CDR3 sequence (DNA): TGCGCCAGCAGCCAAGGACAGGACAGAAGGGGACTAGCCAAAAACATTCAGTACTTC. It translates to CASSQGQDRRGLAKNIQYF.

This clone was counted a single time. V gene TRBV7-3 combines with J gene TRBJ1-6, with D hard to call. Germline-derived CDR1 and CDR2 are SGHTA and FQGTGA. The CDR3 is 14 residues long. The V end was cut by 5 bases, the J end by 0 bases, with 5 bases between. The chain's CDR3 is CASSPSSYNSPLHF. CDR3 in DNA: TGTGCCAGCAGCCCGAGCTCCTATAATTCACCCCTCCACTTT.